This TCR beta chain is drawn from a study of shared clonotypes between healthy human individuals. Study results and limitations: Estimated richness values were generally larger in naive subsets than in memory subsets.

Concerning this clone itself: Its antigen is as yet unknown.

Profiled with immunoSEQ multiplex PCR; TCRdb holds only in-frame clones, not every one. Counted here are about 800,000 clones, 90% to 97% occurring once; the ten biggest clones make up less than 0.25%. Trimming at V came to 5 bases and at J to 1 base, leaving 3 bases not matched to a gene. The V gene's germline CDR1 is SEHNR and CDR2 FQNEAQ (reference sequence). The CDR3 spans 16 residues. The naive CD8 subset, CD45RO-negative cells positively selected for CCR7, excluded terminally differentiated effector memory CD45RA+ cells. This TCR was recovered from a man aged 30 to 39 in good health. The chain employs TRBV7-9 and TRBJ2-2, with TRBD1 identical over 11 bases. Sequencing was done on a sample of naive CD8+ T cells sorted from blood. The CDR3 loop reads CASSLGTGGNTGELFF. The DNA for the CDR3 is TGTGCCAGCAGCCTAGGGACAGGGGGGAACACCGGGGAGCTGTTTTTT.